The 27 T cell receptor beta chains given below trace back to one sample, sequenced in a study of CD8+ T cells in alopecia areata. Treatment described: oral pan-JAK inhibitor, 5-10 mg twice daily. Reverse transcription of extracted RNA yielded cDNA, which provided the sequencing template. Sequenced by immunoSEQ multiplex PCR; TCRdb stores in-frame clones only, minus some. The table lists about 110,000 clones, 80% to 85% of them singletons, with roughly 23% in the top ten. The sequencing used CD8+ T cells sorted from blood, collected at week 24, from a patient treated with tofacitinib. Receptors originate from a human donor with alopecia areata.

The rearrangement uses TRBV5-1 and TRBJ2-7; no clear D. With 4 bases removed from V and 7 bases from J, the gap between germline ends came to 18 bases. The germline CDR1 and CDR2 sequences are SGHRS and YFSETQ. CDR3 length equals 14 residues. The CDR3 DNA reads TGCGCCAGCAGCCCACGGACGGAACCTACGGAGCAGTACTTC. Translated, it gives CASSPRTEPTEQYF.

The gene calls are TRBV7-9 and TRBJ2-1, with D hard to call. There are 15 residues in the CDR3. V gave up 4 bases and J gave up 1 base, with 11 bases separating them. CDR1 is SEHNR and CDR2 is FQNEAQ in the germline V gene (reference sequence). The CDR3 loop is CASSYPQDSYNEQFF. The CDR3 nucleotides are TGTGCCAGCAGCTACCCCCAAGATTCCTACAATGAGCAGTTCTTC.

This chain links TRBV7-2 with TRBJ2-7; D is ambiguous. V dropped 1 base and J dropped 5 bases, with 12 bases sitting between them. The CDR3 runs to 14 residues. Germline V gene lookup returns CDR1 SGHTA and CDR2 FQGNSA. CDR3 sequence reads: CASSLVPDRDEQYF. For the CDR3, the DNA is TGTGCCAGCAGCTTAGTCCCTGACCGGGACGAGCAGTACTTC.

CDR3 amino acids: CASSGVGNTEAFF. CDR3 sequence (DNA): TGTGCCAGCAGTGGGGTCGGGAACACTGAAGCTTTCTTT. The V and J genes are TRBV2 and TRBJ1-1; D remains ambiguous. V was trimmed by 4 bases and J by 1 base, leaving 7 bases between them. CDR3 length: 13 residues. Germline V gives CDR1 SNHLY, CDR2 FYNNEI.

The chain employs TRBV7-8 and TRBJ2-7; D not certain. Trimming stripped 0 bases from V and 2 bases from J, with 14 bases between. The CDR3 is made up of 16 amino acids. The V gene's germline CDR1 is SGHVS and CDR2 FQNEAQ. CDR3 DNA: TGTGCCAGCAGCTTAGCGGTGCGGCAGCCAGCCTACGAGCAGTACTTC. Protein product: CASSLAVRQPAYEQYF. The whole variable domain, filled in from reference TRBV7-8 and TRBJ2-7, reads GAGVSQSPRYKVAKRGQDVALRCDPISGHVSLFWYQQALGQGPEFLTYFQNEAQLDKSGLPSDRFFAERPEGSVSTLKIQRTQQEDSAVYLCASSLAVRQPAYEQYFGPGTRLTVT.

This chain joins TRBV4-2 and TRBJ1-1; 11 nucleotides align to TRBD1. Germline assignment: CDR1 LGHNA and CDR2 YNFKEQ. The CDR3 totals 18 residues. The trim removed 0 bases at V and 3 bases at J, leaving 9 bases unmatched. The CDR3, as DNA: TGTGCCAGCAGCCAAGATTTCGGGACAGGGGGTTACGACACTGAAGCTTTCTTT. Protein sequence: CASSQDFGTGGYDTEAFF.

This rearrangement joins TRBV7-3 to TRBJ2-7; 7 nucleotides agree with TRBD2. This CDR3 has 14 residues. The ends lost 11 bases at V and 4 bases at J; junction bases unmatched: 14. Germline CDR1 is SGHTA and CDR2 is FQGTGA. The CDR3 spells CARHRRGDLYEQYF. CDR3 bases: TGTGCCCGCCACCGACGGGGGGATCTTTACGAGCAGTACTTC.

The chain links TRBV4-1 to TRBJ1-1; a possible D gene is TRBD1 (5 bases). The CDR3 is 11 residues long. With 0 bases removed from V and 12 bases from J, the gap between germline ends came to 8 bases. Germline-derived CDR1 and CDR2 are MGHRA and YSYEKL. DNA of the CDR3: TGCGCCAGCAGCCAAGACAGGGAGACTTTCTTT. Protein: CASSQDRETFF.

The rearrangement links TRBV4-3 to TRBJ2-1; the match to TRBD2 covers 8 bases. Germline V lookup: CDR1 LGHNA, CDR2 YSLEER. The CDR3 extends over 15 amino acids. The V gene end was trimmed by 1 base and the J gene end by 3 bases; junction bases not matched to a gene: 2. CDR3 region: CASSQGSGVYNEQFF. CDR3 DNA: TGCGCCAGCAGCCAAGGTAGCGGGGTCTACAATGAGCAGTTCTTC.

This chain connects TRBV4-2 to TRBJ1-4; no reliable D call. V was clipped by 0 bases and J by 2 bases, with 10 bases between them. CDR1 is LGHNA, CDR2 YNFKEQ, per germline. This CDR3 spans 16 amino acids. The CDR3 region has the DNA TGTGCCAGCAGCCAAGATGGGATTGGCACTAATGAAAAACTGTTTTTT. Protein: CASSQDGIGTNEKLFF.

The V gene is TRBV30, the J gene TRBJ1-1; D gene unclear. Germline V gene data show CDR1 as GTSNPN and CDR2 as SVGIG (reference sequence). V was cut by 4 bases and J by 2 bases, with 11 bases left in between. This CDR3 contains 13 residues. The CDR3 DNA reads TGTGCCTGGACAGGAGGGTCCAACACTGAAGCTTTCTTT. Translation gives CAWTGGSNTEAFF.

In nucleotides, the CDR3 is TGCGCCAGCAGCCAAGAAAGTACCTCTGGGGCCAACGTCCTGACTTTC. Translating gives CASSQESTSGANVLTF. This sequence joins TRBV4-3 and TRBJ2-6; D call uncertain. With 0 bases removed from V and 0 bases from J, the gap between germline ends came to 6 bases. Germline V gene lookup returns CDR1 LGHNA and CDR2 YSLEER. The CDR3 length is 16 residues.

The chain has TRBV29-1 and TRBJ2-7; the match to TRBD1 covers 8 bases. This CDR3 has 15 amino acids. Per the germline V gene, CDR1 is SQVTM and CDR2 is ANQGSEA. The V and J ends lost 1 base and 0 bases, in that order; junction bases with no gene match: 5. DNA of the CDR3: TGCAGCGTTGAAGGGCAGGGGGCGTCCTCCTACGAGCAGTACTTC. Its protein product is CSVEGQGASSYEQYF.

The rearrangement links TRBV14 to TRBJ1-2; D gene uncertain. Deletions cut 0 bases from V and 3 bases from J, with 5 bases between. The CDR3 length is 13 residues. CDR1 and CDR2 (germline): SGHDN, FVKESK. This CDR3 reads CASSQDNDYGYTF. In DNA, the CDR3 is TGTGCCAGCAGCCAAGATAATGACTATGGCTACACCTTC.

CDR3 protein: CASSRQGRSSYEQYF. DNA of the CDR3: TGTGCCAGCAGCCGGCAGGGCCGGAGCTCCTACGAGCAGTACTTC. The chain couples TRBV7-9 to TRBJ2-7, with a weak D call TRBD1 (5 bases). Trimming stripped 5 bases from V and 0 bases from J, with 14 bases between. Per germline, CDR1 SEHNR and CDR2 FQNEAQ (reference sequence). CDR3 size: 15 residues.

The chain employs TRBV29-1 and TRBJ2-2; D gene unclear. There are 14 residues in the CDR3. Trimming stripped 0 bases from V and 5 bases from J, with 10 bases between. Germline values: CDR1 SQVTM, CDR2 ANQGSEA. The CDR3 DNA reads as TGCAGCGTTGAAGAATTTCCTGGGACCGGGGAGCTGTTTTTT. It yields the protein CSVEEFPGTGELFF.

The CDR3 DNA reads TGTGCTAGTGGGTGGGCGGCGTACGAGCAGTACTTC. As protein: CASGWAAYEQYF. The rearrangement uses TRBV12-5 and TRBJ2-7, with unresolved D. V lost 6 bases and J lost 4, with 10 bases in between. There are 12 residues in the CDR3. The germline V gene encodes CDR1 LGHNT and CDR2 FRNRAP.

The chain links TRBV4-1 to TRBJ2-7; 7 nucleotides agree with TRBD2. V shed 4 bases, J shed 6 bases, and the junction held 6 bases outside the gene matches. CDR3 length equals 13 residues. Per the germline V gene, CDR1 is MGHRA and CDR2 is YSYEKL. As DNA, the CDR3 is TGCGCCAGCAGCCCGACTAGCCGGATCGAGCAGTACTTC. Translation: CASSPTSRIEQYF.

The genes are TRBV5-1 and TRBJ2-5; perhaps TRBD2 as D (5 bases). Trimming stripped 0 bases from V and 0 bases from J, with 9 bases between. Germline lookup yields CDR1 SGHRS and CDR2 YFSETQ. The CDR3 length is 15 residues. CDR3 sequence: CASSLVPGYQETQYF. The CDR3 nucleotides are TGCGCCAGCAGCTTGGTACCGGGGTACCAAGAGACCCAGTACTTC.

This clone has a handful of counts. The chain carries TRBV4-3 and TRBJ2-7; no definite D call. The V gene's germline CDR1 is LGHNA and CDR2 YSLEER. This CDR3 has 14 residues. Trimming took 2 bases from V and 3 from J, leaving 11 bases between them. CDR3 sequence: CASSQRELYYEQYF. The CDR3 DNA is TGCGCCAGCAGCCAAAGGGAACTCTACTACGAGCAGTACTTC.

The V call is TRBV4-3, the J call TRBJ1-1; 7 bases are shared with TRBD1. The CDR3 covers 14 residues. In germline, CDR1 is LGHNA, CDR2 YSLEER. With V trimmed by 4 bases and J by 1 base, 3 bases remained unmatched. The CDR3 DNA is TGCGCCAGCAGCCCTAGGACAGGGAACACTGAAGCTTTCTTT. Translation gives CASSPRTGNTEAFF.

V is TRBV4-1 and J is TRBJ2-7; TRBD1 matches 7 bases. CDR1 is MGHRA, CDR2 YSYEKL, per germline. The CDR3 is made up of 15 amino acids. J gave up 2 bases and V 3 bases, and 7 bases lay outside the gene matches. The DNA of the CDR3 is TGCGCCAGCAGCCAGTTTGACAGGGTGCCCTACGAGCAGTACTTC. Its translation: CASSQFDRVPYEQYF.

V is TRBV23-1 and J is TRBJ2-1, with D possibly being TRBD1 (6 bases). TRBV23-1 is an ORF, and what it does is uncertain. This CDR3 contains 15 residues. V lost 7 bases to trimming and J lost 0 bases, with 13 bases between them. As DNA, the CDR3 is TGCGCCAGCACATCGGGGACATTCTCCTACAATGAGCAGTTCTTC. Encoded protein: CASTSGTFSYNEQFF.

The chain recombines TRBV11-2 with TRBJ2-1, with D possibly TRBD1 on 5 matching bases. The germline V gene has CDR1 SGHAT and CDR2 FQNNGV. The CDR3 is 15 amino acids. Trimming took 5 bases from V and 10 from J, leaving 21 bases between them. CDR3 DNA: TGTGCCAGCAGCCCCCGCCCCAAAACAGGTTACGAGCAGTTCTTC. Translating gives CASSPRPKTGYEQFF.

V and J are TRBV6-5 and TRBJ2-5; TRBD2 might be the D (6 bases). This CDR3 has 14 residues. The germline gives CDR1 MNHEY, CDR2 SVGAGI. V gave up 0 bases and J gave up 4 bases, with 9 bases separating them. The CDR3 region has the DNA TGTGCCAGCAGTTACTCGTCAGCGGGAGAGACCCAGTACTTC. Translated, it gives CASSYSSAGETQYF.

The V call is TRBV7-6, the J call TRBJ2-1, with no clear D. Germline V CDR1 and CDR2: SGHVS, FNYEAQ. With 5 bases removed from V and 3 bases from J, the gap between germline ends came to 14 bases. The CDR3 contains 15 residues. The CDR3 is CASSGPPSSYNEQFF. As DNA, the CDR3 is TGTGCCAGCAGCGGACCCCCGTCTAGCTACAATGAGCAGTTCTTC.

The CDR3 nucleotides read TGCGCCAGCAGCCAAGAAGCAGCCTCGAGCACAGATACGCAGTATTTT. This codes for CASSQEAASSTDTQYF. This rearrangement joins TRBV4-1 to TRBJ2-3; D unresolved. CDR1 and CDR2 (germline): MGHRA, YSYEKL. The length of the CDR3 is 16 residues. Trimming took off 0 bases at V and 0 bases at J, with 10 bases between the two ends.